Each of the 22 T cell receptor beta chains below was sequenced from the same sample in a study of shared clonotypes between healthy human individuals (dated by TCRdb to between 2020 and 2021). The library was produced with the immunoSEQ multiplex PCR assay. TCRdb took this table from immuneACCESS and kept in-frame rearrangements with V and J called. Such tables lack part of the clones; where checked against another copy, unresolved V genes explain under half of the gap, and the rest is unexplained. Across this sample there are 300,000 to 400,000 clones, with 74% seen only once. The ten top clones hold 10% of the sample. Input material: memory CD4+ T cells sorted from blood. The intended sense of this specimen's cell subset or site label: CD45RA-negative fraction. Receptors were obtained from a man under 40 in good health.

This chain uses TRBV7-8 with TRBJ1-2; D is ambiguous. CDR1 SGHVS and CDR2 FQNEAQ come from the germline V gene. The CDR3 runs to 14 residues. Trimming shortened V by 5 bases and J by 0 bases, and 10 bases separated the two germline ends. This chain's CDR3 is CASSPILANYGYTF. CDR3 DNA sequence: TGTGCCAGCAGCCCGATACTAGCTAACTATGGCTACACCTTC. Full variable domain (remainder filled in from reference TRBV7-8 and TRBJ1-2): GAGVSQSPRYKVAKRGQDVALRCDPISGHVSLFWYQQALGQGPEFLTYFQNEAQLDKSGLPSDRFFAERPEGSVSTLKIQRTQQEDSAVYLCASSPILANYGYTFGSGTRLTVV.

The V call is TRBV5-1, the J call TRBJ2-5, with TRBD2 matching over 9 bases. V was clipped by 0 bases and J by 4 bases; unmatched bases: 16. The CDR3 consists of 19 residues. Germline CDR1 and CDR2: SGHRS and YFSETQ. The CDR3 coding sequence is TGCGCCAGCAGCTTGGTAGGGGGACTAGCCCAAAATCTTAGAGAGACCCAGTACTTC. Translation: CASSLVGGLAQNLRETQYF.

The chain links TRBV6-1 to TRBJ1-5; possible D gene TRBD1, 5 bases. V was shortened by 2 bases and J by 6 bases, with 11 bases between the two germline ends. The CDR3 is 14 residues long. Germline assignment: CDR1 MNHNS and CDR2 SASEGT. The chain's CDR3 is CASSELGGFQPQHF. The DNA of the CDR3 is TGTGCCAGCAGTGAATTGGGGGGGTTTCAGCCCCAGCATTTT.

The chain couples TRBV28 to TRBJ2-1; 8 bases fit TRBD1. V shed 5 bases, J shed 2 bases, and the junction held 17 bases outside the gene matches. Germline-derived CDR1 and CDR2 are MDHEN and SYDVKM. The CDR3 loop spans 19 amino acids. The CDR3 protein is CASSVRNRGAGTTYNEQFF. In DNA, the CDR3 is TGTGCCAGCAGTGTCAGGAACAGGGGGGCGGGAACAACCTACAATGAGCAGTTCTTC.

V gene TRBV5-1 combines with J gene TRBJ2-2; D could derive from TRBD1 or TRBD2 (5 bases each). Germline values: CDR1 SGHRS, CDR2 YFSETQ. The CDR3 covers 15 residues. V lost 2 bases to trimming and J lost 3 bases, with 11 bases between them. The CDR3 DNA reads TGCGCCAGCAGCTTTGAGGGGCTCGACACCGGGGAGCTGTTTTTT. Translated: CASSFEGLDTGELFF.

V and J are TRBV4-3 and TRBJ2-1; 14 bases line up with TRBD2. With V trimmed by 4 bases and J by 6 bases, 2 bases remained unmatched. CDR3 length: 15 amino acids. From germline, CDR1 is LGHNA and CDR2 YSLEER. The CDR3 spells CASSPGTSGSNEQFF. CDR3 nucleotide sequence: TGCGCCAGCAGCCCAGGGACTAGCGGGAGCAATGAGCAGTTCTTC.

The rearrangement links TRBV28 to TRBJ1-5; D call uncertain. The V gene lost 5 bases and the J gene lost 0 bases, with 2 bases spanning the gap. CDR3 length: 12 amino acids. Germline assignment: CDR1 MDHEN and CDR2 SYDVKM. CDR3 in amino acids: CASSISNQPQHF. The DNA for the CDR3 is TGTGCCAGCAGTATTAGCAATCAGCCCCAGCATTTT. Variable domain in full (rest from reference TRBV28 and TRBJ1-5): DVKVTQSSRYLVKRTGEKVFLECVQDMDHENMFWYRQDPGLGLRLIYFSYDVKMKEKGDIPEGYSVSREKKERFSLILESASTNQTSMYLCASSISNQPQHFGDGTRLSIL.

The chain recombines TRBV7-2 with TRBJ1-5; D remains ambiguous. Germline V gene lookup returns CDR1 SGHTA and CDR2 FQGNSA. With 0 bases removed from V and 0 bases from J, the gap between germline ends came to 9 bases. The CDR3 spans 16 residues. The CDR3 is CASSLAGHYSNQPQHF. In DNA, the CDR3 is TGTGCCAGCAGCTTAGCCGGGCACTATAGCAATCAGCCCCAGCATTTT.

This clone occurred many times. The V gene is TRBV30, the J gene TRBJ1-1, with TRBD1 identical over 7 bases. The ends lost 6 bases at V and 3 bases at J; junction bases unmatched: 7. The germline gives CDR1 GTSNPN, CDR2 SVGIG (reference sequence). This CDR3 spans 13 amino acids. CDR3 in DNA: TGTGCCTGTGGGTTCACAGGGGACACTGAAGCTTTCTTT. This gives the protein CACGFTGDTEAFF.

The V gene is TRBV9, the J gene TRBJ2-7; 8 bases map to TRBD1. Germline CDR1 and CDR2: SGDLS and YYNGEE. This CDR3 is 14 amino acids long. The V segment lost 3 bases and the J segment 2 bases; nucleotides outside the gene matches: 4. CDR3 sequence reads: CASSAGQAAYEQYF. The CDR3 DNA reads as TGTGCCAGCAGCGCGGGACAGGCCGCCTACGAGCAGTACTTC. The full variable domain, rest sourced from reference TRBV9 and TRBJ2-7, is DSGVTQTPKHLITATGQRVTLRCSPRSGDLSVYWYQQSLDQGLQFLIQYYNGEERAKGNILERFSAQQFPDLHSELNLSSLELGDSALYFCASSAGQAAYEQYFGPGTRLTVT.

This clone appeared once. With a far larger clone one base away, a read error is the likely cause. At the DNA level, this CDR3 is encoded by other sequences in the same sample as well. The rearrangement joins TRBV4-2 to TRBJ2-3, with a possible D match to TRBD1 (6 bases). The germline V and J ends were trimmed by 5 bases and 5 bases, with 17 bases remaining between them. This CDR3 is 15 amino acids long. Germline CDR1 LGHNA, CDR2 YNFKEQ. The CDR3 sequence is CASSLAQRGGDTQYF. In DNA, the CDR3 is TGTGCCAGCAGCTTGGCGCAGAGAGGGGGAGATACGCAGTATTTT.

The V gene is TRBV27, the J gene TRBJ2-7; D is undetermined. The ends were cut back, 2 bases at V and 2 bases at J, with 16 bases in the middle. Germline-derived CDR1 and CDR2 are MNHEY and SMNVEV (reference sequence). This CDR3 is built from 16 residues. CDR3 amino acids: CASSLIQLAGPYEQYF. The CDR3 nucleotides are TGTGCCAGCAGTTTAATTCAACTCGCCGGCCCCTACGAGCAGTACTTC.

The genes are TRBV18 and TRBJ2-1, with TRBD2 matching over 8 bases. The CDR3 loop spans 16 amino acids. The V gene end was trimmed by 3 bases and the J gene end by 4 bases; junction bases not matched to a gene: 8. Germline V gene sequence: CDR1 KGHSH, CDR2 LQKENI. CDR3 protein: CASSPSDGRVYNEQFF. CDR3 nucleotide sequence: TGTGCCAGCTCACCGTCTGACGGGAGGGTATACAATGAGCAGTTCTTC.

The CDR3 region has the DNA TGTGCCAGCAGTTACTCGAGTGGAGGCTACAATGAGCAGTTCTTC. Translating it yields CASSYSSGGYNEQFF. The rearrangement joins TRBV6-5 to TRBJ2-1, with D perhaps matching TRBD2 (5 bases). This CDR3 has 15 amino acids. CDR1 is MNHEY, CDR2 SVGAGI, per germline. Trimming cost V 0 bases and J 3 bases, with 9 bases left between them.

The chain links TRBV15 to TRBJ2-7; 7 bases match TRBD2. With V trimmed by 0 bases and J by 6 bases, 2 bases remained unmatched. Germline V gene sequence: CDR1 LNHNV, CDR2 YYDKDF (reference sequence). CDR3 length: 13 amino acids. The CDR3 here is CATSRDTGGEQYF. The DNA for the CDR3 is TGTGCCACCAGCAGAGATACGGGGGGCGAGCAGTACTTC.

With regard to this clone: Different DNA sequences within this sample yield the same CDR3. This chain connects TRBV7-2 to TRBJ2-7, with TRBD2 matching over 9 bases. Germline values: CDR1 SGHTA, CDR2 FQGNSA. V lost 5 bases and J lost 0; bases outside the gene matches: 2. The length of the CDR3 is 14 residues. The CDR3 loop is CASSLSGSSYEQYF. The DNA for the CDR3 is TGTGCCAGCAGCCTTAGCGGGAGCTCCTACGAGCAGTACTTC. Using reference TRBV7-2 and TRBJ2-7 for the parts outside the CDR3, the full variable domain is GAGVSQSPSNKVTEKGKDVELRCDPISGHTALYWYRQSLGQGLEFLIYFQGNSAPDKSGLPSDRFSAERTGGSVSTLTIQRTQQEDSAVYLCASSLSGSSYEQYFGPGTRLTVT.

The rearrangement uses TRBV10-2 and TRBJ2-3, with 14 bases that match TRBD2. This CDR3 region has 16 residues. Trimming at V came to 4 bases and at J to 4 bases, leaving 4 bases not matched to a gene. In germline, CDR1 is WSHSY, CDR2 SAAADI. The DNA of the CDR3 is TGCGCCAGCAGTGGACTAGCGGGAGGGGGCGCAGATACGCAGTATTTT. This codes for CASSGLAGGGADTQYF.

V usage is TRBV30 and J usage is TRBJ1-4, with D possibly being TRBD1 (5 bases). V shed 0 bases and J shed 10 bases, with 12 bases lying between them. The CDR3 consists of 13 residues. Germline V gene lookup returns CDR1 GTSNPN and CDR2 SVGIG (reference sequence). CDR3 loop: CAWSVWGEGKLFF. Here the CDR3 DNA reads TGTGCCTGGAGTGTTTGGGGGGAGGGAAAACTGTTTTTT.

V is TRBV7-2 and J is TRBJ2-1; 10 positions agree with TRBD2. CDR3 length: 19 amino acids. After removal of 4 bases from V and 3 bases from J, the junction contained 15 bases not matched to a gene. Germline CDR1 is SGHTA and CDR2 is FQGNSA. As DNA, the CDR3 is TGTGCCAGCAGCTACCCGAAAAAGTCTAGCGGGAGAAACTACAATGAGCAGTTCTTC. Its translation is CASSYPKKSSGRNYNEQFF.

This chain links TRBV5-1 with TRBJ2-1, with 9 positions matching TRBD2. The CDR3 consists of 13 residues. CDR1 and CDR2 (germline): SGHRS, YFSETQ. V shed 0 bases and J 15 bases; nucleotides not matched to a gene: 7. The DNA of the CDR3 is TGCGCCAGCAGCTTGGAAAGTCTAGCGGGAAGGTTCTTC. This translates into CASSLESLAGRFF.

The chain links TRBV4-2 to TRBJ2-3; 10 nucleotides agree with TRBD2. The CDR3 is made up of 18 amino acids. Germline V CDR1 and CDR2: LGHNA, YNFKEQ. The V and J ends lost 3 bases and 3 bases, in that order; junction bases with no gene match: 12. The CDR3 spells CASSQPDGSGRATDTQYF. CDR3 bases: TGTGCCAGCAGCCAGCCTGACGGGAGCGGGAGGGCTACAGATACGCAGTATTTT.

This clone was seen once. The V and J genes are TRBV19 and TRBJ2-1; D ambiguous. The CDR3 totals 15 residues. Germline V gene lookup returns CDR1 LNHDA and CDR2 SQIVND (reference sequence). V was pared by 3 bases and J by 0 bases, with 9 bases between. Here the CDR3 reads CASSMSRSSYNEQFF. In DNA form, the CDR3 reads TGTGCCAGTAGTATGAGCAGGAGCTCCTACAATGAGCAGTTCTTC.